This T cell receptor (beta chain) was sequenced in a study of blood T cell repertoires in COVID-19. Study context: Researchers got acute and convalescent COVID-19 samples from the United States, Italy and Spain.

Data came from immunoSEQ multiplex PCR; TCRdb stores just in-frame clones and leaves some out. The sample records roughly 90,000 clones, roughly 85% being singletons. CDR3 length equals 14 residues. Trimming took off 2 bases at V and 4 bases at J, with 10 bases between the two ends. Germline lookup yields CDR1 MNHEY and CDR2 SMNVEV (reference sequence). This receptor was taken from a man aged 80 or over with acute or convalescent COVID-19. Sequencing was carried out using peripheral blood. The chain combines TRBV27 with TRBJ2-3, with D possibly matching TRBD1 (5 bases). The CDR3 here is CASSLAGRADTQYF. The DNA of the CDR3 is TGTGCCAGCAGTTTAGCCGGCAGGGCAGATACGCAGTATTTT.